What follows are 15 T cell receptor beta chains derived from one specimen sequenced in a study of T cell responses to AZD1222 COVID-19 vaccine. Assay: immunoSEQ multiplex PCR; the TCRdb copy retains only in-frame clones and omits some. The profile covers 85,000 to 100,000 clones, with approximately 92% appearing a single time and about 13% taken by the ten largest. This sample comprised peripheral blood, obtained on day 0 of AZD1222 vaccination. Receptor source: an adult in good health.

The rearrangement uses TRBV6-5 and TRBJ1-3, with D tentatively TRBD1 (5 bases). CDR1 and CDR2 from the germline V gene are MNHEY and SVGAGI. V lost 2 bases, J lost 0 bases, and 11 bases lay in between. The CDR3 has 16 amino acids. The CDR3: CASSYDSRSSGNTIYF. As DNA, the CDR3 is TGTGCCAGCAGTTACGACAGCCGATCCTCTGGAAACACCATATATTTT.

DNA for the CDR3: TGTGCCAGCAGACGCGGAGACGGTTCGCCTGGCTACACCTTC. Protein: CASRRGDGSPGYTF. J is TRBJ1-2 and V is TRBV7-9; no clear D gene. V was pared by 6 bases and J by 7 bases, with 18 bases between. Germline CDR1 is SEHNR and CDR2 is FQNEAQ (reference sequence). This CDR3 is 14 amino acids long.

CDR3 in DNA: TGTGCCAGCAGCGAGACTAGCGGGGGGCTAGAGACCCAGTACTTC. Its translation is CASSETSGGLETQYF. J is TRBJ2-5 and V is TRBV2, with 13 bases lining up with TRBD2. CDR1 is SNHLY and CDR2 is FYNNEI in the germline V gene. This CDR3 spans 15 amino acids. Trimming cost V 6 bases and J 4 bases; bases outside gene matches: 5.

This clone is classed as medium-sized. The CDR3 loop is CASSQRLRDAIAGNTEAFF. As DNA, the CDR3 is TGCGCCAGCAGCCAAAGACTCCGGGATGCCATCGCCGGGAACACTGAAGCTTTCTTT. This rearrangement joins TRBV4-1 to TRBJ1-1, with unresolved D. The CDR3 covers 19 residues. Trimming pared 2 bases from V and 1 base from J, leaving 23 bases between. Germline V gives CDR1 MGHRA, CDR2 YSYEKL.

The chain uses TRBV5-5 and TRBJ1-1; no definite D call. The germline V gene encodes CDR1 SGHKS and CDR2 YYEKEE (reference sequence). The CDR3 runs 13 residues. V lost 2 bases and J lost 2, with 7 bases in between. The CDR3 region has the DNA TGTGCCAGCAGCTTCGGCGGAAACACTGAAGCTTTCTTT. Amino acid sequence: CASSFGGNTEAFF.

The chain joins TRBV30 to TRBJ1-3; D gene ambiguous. The V end was cut by 5 bases, the J end by 4 bases, with 6 bases between. CDR3 length equals 11 residues. The germline CDR1 and CDR2 sequences are GTSNPN and SVGIG (reference sequence). Written as DNA, the CDR3 is TGTGCCTGGGAGAGGGGAAACACCATATATTTT. This gives the protein CAWERGNTIYF.

The chain employs TRBV6-2 or TRBV6-3 and TRBJ2-7, with a weak D call TRBD2 (5 bases). The V gene's germline CDR1 is MNHEY and CDR2 SVGEGT. Trimming took 6 bases from V and 3 from J, leaving 21 bases between them. This CDR3 has 16 amino acids. The CDR3 loop is CASSLTWGWTGYEQYF. As DNA, the CDR3 is TGTGCCAGCAGCCTCACCTGGGGTTGGACTGGCTACGAGCAGTACTTC.

The chain carries TRBV6-5 and TRBJ1-3; D is unclear. Germline V lookup: CDR1 MNHEY, CDR2 SVGAGI. The CDR3 sequence is 15 residues long. Trimming stripped 7 bases from V and 0 bases from J, with 13 bases between. CDR3 sequence reads: CASTLTGSSGNTIYF. Here the CDR3 DNA reads TGTGCCAGCACTCTAACTGGGAGCTCTGGAAACACCATATATTTT.

The rearrangement uses TRBV9 and TRBJ1-2; the match to TRBD1 covers 7 bases. The CDR3 length is 16 residues. Looked up from germline, CDR1 is SGDLS and CDR2 is YYNGEE. V lost 0 bases to trimming and J lost 3 bases; unmatched junction nucleotides: 8. Here the CDR3 reads CASSVDTGERYYGYTF. CDR3 nucleotides: TGTGCCAGCAGCGTAGACACAGGGGAGAGGTACTATGGCTACACCTTC.

The chain links TRBV7-8 to TRBJ1-1; TRBD1 matches 7 bases. The trim removed 4 bases at V and 6 bases at J, leaving 11 bases unmatched. The germline gives CDR1 SGHVS, CDR2 FQNEAQ. CDR3 length equals 15 residues. CDR3 in amino acids: CASSSPSRGIAEAFF. The CDR3 coding sequence is TGTGCCAGCAGCTCACCCAGCAGGGGGATCGCTGAAGCTTTCTTT.

The chain links TRBV10-3 to TRBJ2-1; tentatively, D is TRBD2 (5 bases). This CDR3 spans 11 amino acids. V was cut by 11 bases and J by 7 bases, with 12 bases left in between. Germline-derived CDR1 and CDR2 are ENHRY and SYGVKD. The CDR3, as DNA: TGTGCCGTGCGGGTTGAGAATGAGCAGTTCTTC. Translation gives CAVRVENEQFF.

This rearrangement joins TRBV27 to TRBJ2-7; no definite D call. This CDR3 comprises 15 residues. Trimming left V 3 bases short and J 0 bases short, with 12 bases between. CDR1 is MNHEY, CDR2 SMNVEV, per germline (reference sequence). CDR3 protein: CASSLSASPSYEQYF. The CDR3 DNA follows: TGTGCCAGCAGTTTGTCCGCGTCCCCCTCCTACGAGCAGTACTTC.

This clone was counted a single time. The chain joins TRBV25-1 to TRBJ2-7, with D tentatively TRBD1 or TRBD2 (5 bases each). V was clipped by 9 bases and J by 2 bases, with 11 bases between them. The CDR3 totals 12 residues. From germline, CDR1 is MGHDK and CDR2 SYGVNS. CDR3 nucleotides: TGTGCCAGTCGGGACCGCGCCTACGAGCAGTACTTC. Translated: CASRDRAYEQYF.

The rearrangement links TRBV18 to TRBJ1-3, with D uncertain. Germline V gene lookup returns CDR1 KGHSH and CDR2 LQKENI. V gave up 1 base and J gave up 3 bases, with 7 bases separating them. The CDR3 is 14 residues long. In DNA, the CDR3 is TGTGCCAGCTCACCACGCCCAGGTGGAAACACCATATATTTT. Amino acid sequence: CASSPRPGGNTIYF. Based on the CDR3 plus reference TRBV18 and TRBJ1-3, the full variable domain is NAGVMQNPRHLVRRRGQEARLRCSPMKGHSHVYWYRQLPEEGLKFMVYLQKENIIDESGMPKERFSAEFPKEGPSILRIQQVVRGDSAAYFCASSPRPGGNTIYFGEGSWLTVV.

The rearrangement uses TRBV2 and TRBJ1-2, with D hard to call. CDR1 and CDR2 from the germline V gene are SNHLY and FYNNEI. The V gene lost 3 bases and the J gene lost 10 bases, with 12 bases spanning the gap. This CDR3 has 12 amino acids. CDR3 sequence (DNA): TGTGCCAGCAGTGAGACACTTCTCCCCTACACCTTC. Translation: CASSETLLPYTF.